The entry below gives a single TCR beta chain sequence along with its context. Germline V gene data show CDR1 as SGHAT and CDR2 as FQNNGV. The V and J ends lost 3 bases and 4 bases respectively, with 12 bases between them. The CDR3 runs 14 residues. These data originate in a study of blood T cell repertoires in COVID-19. Study overall: COVID-19 samples collected from the United States, Italy and Spain covered acute and convalescent phases. The cDNA or gDNA used as material had been derived from T cells, B-cell-depleted T cells, or PBMCs.

Methods used by the authors: Nucleated cell counts were estimated from reference gene primer amplification. Libraries were prepared by immunoSEQ multiplex PCR; TCRdb keeps only in-frame clonotypes and omits some of them. V, J and clone size were drawn from that table, and D and trimming were deduced from the DNA. The data contain about 230,000 clones, approximately 90% of them singletons. The chain recombines TRBV11-2 with TRBJ1-1, with a tentative D call TRBD1 (5 bases). This sequence originates from a woman aged 18-29 years who had recovered from COVID-19. The sequencing sample was made of peripheral blood. The CDR3 nucleotides read TGTGCCAGCAGCTTCGTGGGGGGTGGCACTGAAGCTTTCTTT. The encoded protein is CASSFVGGGTEAFF.